The 4 T cell receptor beta chains below come from one sample, sequenced in a study of somatic mutations in cytotoxic T cells in rheumatoid arthritis. Assay used: immunoSEQ multiplex PCR; TCRdb lists only in-frame clones, some missing. Among tens of thousands of clones listed, approximately 86% were seen once. Sequenced input: CD8+ T cells sorted from blood. The receptors here all came from a woman between 50 and 59 years old in good health.

This clone was counted between two and nine times. The chain couples TRBV6-5 to TRBJ2-7; 9 nucleotides match TRBD1. CDR3 length: 15 residues. Germline CDR1 reads MNHEY; CDR2 reads SVGAGI. V trimming: 3 bases; J trimming: 3 bases; junction bases outside the gene matches: 6. CDR3 DNA: TGTGCCAGCAGTTATACCGGGACAGGGTTCTACGAGCAGTACTTC. Protein sequence: CASSYTGTGFYEQYF.

This CDR3 is CASRRDRRNNSPLHF. In nucleotides, the CDR3 is TGTGCCAGCAGGCGGGACAGGAGAAATAATTCACCCCTCCACTTT. The V call is TRBV28, the J call TRBJ1-6; 8 bases match TRBD1. This CDR3 spans 15 amino acids. Germline-derived CDR1 and CDR2 are MDHEN and SYDVKM. The junction had 6 bases not matched to a gene; V was cut back by 6 bases and J by 5 bases.

This rearrangement joins TRBV27 to TRBJ2-2, with 7 nucleotides matching TRBD2. V shed 8 bases and J 2 bases; nucleotides not matched to a gene: 11. Germline lookup yields CDR1 MNHEY and CDR2 SMNVEV (reference sequence). This CDR3 is 16 amino acids long. The DNA of the CDR3 is TGTGCCAGCCGCTTTGGGGCGGGGGTAAACACCGGGGAGCTGTTTTTT. Translated: CASRFGAGVNTGELFF.

The J gene is TRBJ1-5, the V gene TRBV6-4; D remains ambiguous. This CDR3 comprises 13 residues. CDR1 is MRHNA and CDR2 is SNTAGT in the germline V gene. The V and J ends lost 3 bases and 3 bases respectively, with 6 bases between them. Written as DNA, the CDR3 is TGTGCCAGCAGTGAAGCAGCCAATCAGCCCCAGCATTTT. Its translation: CASSEAANQPQHF.